Each of the 27 T cell receptor beta chains below was sequenced from the same sample in a study of identical twins. Using its own MiXCR run on the 5' RACE reads, TCRdb lists one record per CDR3 protein. The sample includes about 190,000 distinct CDR3 sequences, 15% to 20% of them seen just once. This sample also appeared in a second study, on T cells expressing NK-cell markers.

Source material: CD8+ T cells sorted from blood. These receptors came from a woman aged 18-35 years in good health.

This clonotype was counted between two and nine times. V is TRBV5-1 and J is TRBJ2-7; 8 bases align to TRBD1. Germline V gene lookup returns CDR1 SGHRS and CDR2 YFSETQ. Unmatched junction bases numbered 9, after V lost 4 bases and J lost 6 bases. The CDR3 runs to 14 residues. The DNA of the CDR3 is TGCGCCAGCAGCCCCCCCGCAGGGGGCGTCGAGCAGTACTTC. As protein: CASSPPAGGVEQYF.

V usage is TRBV5-5 and J usage is TRBJ2-5; unclear D gene. Germline CDR1 is SGHKS and CDR2 is YYEKEE (reference sequence). The length of the CDR3 is 11 residues. The ends were cut back, 1 base at V and 13 bases at J, with 11 bases in the middle. The CDR3 bases are TGTGCCAGCAGCTTGCTCGGCCCCCCGTACTTC. Its protein product is CASSLLGPPYF.

This clonotype was detected ten times or more. The rearrangement joins TRBV7-9 to TRBJ2-7, with TRBD2 identical over 8 bases. V lost 3 bases and J lost 2; bases outside the gene matches: 6. In germline, CDR1 is SEHNR, CDR2 FQNEAQ (reference sequence). This CDR3 is built from 15 residues. The CDR3: CASSLEGAGAYEQYF. The CDR3 nucleotides are TGTGCCAGCAGCTTGGAGGGAGCGGGAGCCTACGAGCAGTACTTC.

CDR3 DNA sequence: TGTGCCAGCAGCTCCCTCCCGGGCCCCTACAATGAGCAGTTCTTC. It is translated as CASSSLPGPYNEQFF. The chain carries TRBV7-9 and TRBJ2-1, with D unclear. The CDR3 spans 15 residues. Trimming removed 4 bases at V and 2 bases at J, with 12 bases between. Germline CDR1 and CDR2: SEHNR and FQNEAQ (reference sequence).

The chain has TRBV7-8 and TRBJ2-1, with 8 bases identical to TRBD1. The CDR3 sequence is 16 residues long. The germline V gene has CDR1 SGHVS and CDR2 FQNEAQ. The V and J ends lost 2 bases and 7 bases, in that order; junction bases with no gene match: 10. The CDR3 bases are TGTGCCAGCAGCTTAAGACACTCGGACAGGGCTAATGAGCAGTTCTTC. The encoded protein is CASSLRHSDRANEQFF.

This clonotype was observed a few times. The V and J genes are TRBV6-5 and TRBJ2-7; 8 bases match TRBD1. This CDR3 spans 16 amino acids. CDR1 and CDR2 (germline): MNHEY, SVGAGI. J was trimmed by 4 bases and V by 0 bases; bases with no gene match: 8. This chain's CDR3 is CASSYSWDRSLYEQYF. CDR3 bases: TGTGCCAGCAGTTACTCCTGGGACAGGAGCCTTTACGAGCAGTACTTC.

The CDR3 sequence: CSARDLAGPPGEQFF. The DNA of the CDR3 is TGCAGTGCTAGAGACCTAGCGGGTCCCCCGGGTGAGCAGTTCTTC. The rearrangement uses TRBV20-1 and TRBJ2-1; TRBD2 aligns across 8 bases. With V trimmed by 0 bases and J by 9 bases, 10 bases remained unmatched. The CDR3 sequence is 15 residues long. CDR1 is DFQATT and CDR2 is SNEGSKA in the germline V gene (reference sequence).

This clonotype was seen more than once but under ten times. The chain has TRBV27 and TRBJ2-3; TRBD2 matches 10 bases. There are 18 residues in the CDR3. Per the germline V gene, CDR1 is MNHEY and CDR2 is SMNVEV (reference sequence). V shed 2 bases, J shed 2 bases, and the junction held 10 bases outside the gene matches. The CDR3 sequence: CASSLILSGGAVTDTQYF. In DNA, the CDR3 is TGTGCCAGCAGTTTAATTCTGAGCGGGGGGGCCGTCACAGATACGCAGTATTTT.

V is TRBV20-1 and J is TRBJ2-5; TRBD1 agrees at 12 bases. CDR3 length equals 17 residues. V was clipped by 6 bases and J by 5 bases; unmatched bases: 16. CDR1 and CDR2 (germline): DFQATT, SNEGSKA (reference sequence). DNA of the CDR3: TGCAGTGCCGTTCCGGGACAGGGGGCTTTTCAGAAGGAGACCCAGTACTTC. As protein: CSAVPGQGAFQKETQYF.

This clonotype showed up many times. The chain employs TRBV9 and TRBJ1-5; no reliable D call. Germline loops: CDR1 SGDLS, CDR2 YYNGEE. This CDR3 spans 13 amino acids. Trimming took off 4 bases at V and 4 bases at J, with 9 bases between the two ends. CDR3 region: CASSFSTNQPQHF. DNA for the CDR3: TGTGCCAGCAGCTTCAGTACAAATCAGCCCCAGCATTTT.

The sample holds a few counts of this clonotype. The chain uses TRBV9 and TRBJ2-5, with no clear D. This CDR3 is 14 amino acids long. Germline V gene lookup returns CDR1 SGDLS and CDR2 YYNGEE. V lost 0 bases and J 5 bases, leaving 11 bases between the germline ends. The CDR3 DNA is TGTGCCAGCAGCGTAGACCGCTGGCGGGAGACCCAGTACTTC. Translation gives CASSVDRWRETQYF.

This clonotype showed up just a few times. The V call is TRBV6-5, the J call TRBJ1-6, with 7 bases lining up with TRBD1. V shed 2 bases and J 10 bases; nucleotides not matched to a gene: 8. The CDR3 is made up of 15 amino acids. Germline lookup yields CDR1 MNHEY and CDR2 SVGAGI. The CDR3 sequence: CASSYQGVYLSPLHF. CDR3 DNA sequence: TGTGCCAGCAGTTACCAGGGGGTGTATCTGTCACCCCTCCACTTT.

This clonotype was found once. This chain links TRBV20-1 with TRBJ1-2; TRBD1 is a possible D gene (5 bases). The CDR3 loop spans 11 amino acids. Trimming shortened V by 3 bases and J by 8 bases, and 10 bases separated the two germline ends. Germline CDR1 is DFQATT and CDR2 is SNEGSKA (reference sequence). CDR3 DNA sequence: TGCAGTGCTAGCACCGGGGGGGGCTACACCTTC. It specifies CSASTGGGYTF.

This clonotype was detected a few times. The chain couples TRBV3-1 to TRBJ2-7; TRBD2 matches 10 bases. Germline CDR1 LGHDT, CDR2 YNNKEL (reference sequence). CDR3 length equals 15 residues. The V segment lost 0 bases and the J segment 5 bases; nucleotides outside the gene matches: 4. CDR3 sequence (DNA): TGTGCCAGCAGCCAAGAAGCGGGAGGGCCGGACGAGCAGTACTTC. Its translation: CASSQEAGGPDEQYF.

This clonotype was counted only a few times. CDR3 DNA: TGTGCCAGTAGTGTGGGACAGGGGAAGTTCTTC. The encoded protein is CASSVGQGKFF. The gene calls are TRBV19 and TRBJ2-1, with TRBD1 matching over 10 bases. The germline CDR1 and CDR2 sequences are LNHDA and SQIVND (reference sequence). Unmatched junction bases numbered 3, after V lost 5 bases and J lost 14 bases. The CDR3 spans 11 residues.

This clonotype was seen many times. The chain carries TRBV10-3 and TRBJ2-2; D not certain. The CDR3 covers 15 residues. Germline loops: CDR1 ENHRY, CDR2 SYGVKD. The V and J ends lost 7 bases and 1 base respectively, with 13 bases between them. CDR3 sequence (DNA): TGTGCCATCAACGCAGGACGAGGGAACACCGGGGAGCTGTTTTTT. Protein product: CAINAGRGNTGELFF.

The chain joins TRBV11-2 to TRBJ1-5, with D uncertain. Trimming shortened V by 3 bases and J by 0 bases, and 3 bases separated the two germline ends. This CDR3 contains 13 residues. The V gene's germline CDR1 is SGHAT and CDR2 FQNNGV. CDR3 sequence reads: CASSFSSNQPQHF. The CDR3 nucleotides read TGTGCCAGCAGCTTCAGTAGCAATCAGCCCCAGCATTTT. Looking up the rest from reference TRBV11-2 and TRBJ1-5 gives the full variable domain: EAGVAQSPRYKIIEKRQSVAFWCNPISGHATLYWYQQILGQGPKLLIQFQNNGVVDDSQLPKDRFSAERLKGVDSTLKIQPAKLEDSAVYLCASSFSSNQPQHFGDGTRLSIL.

The chain has TRBV20-1 and TRBJ2-1, with D maybe TRBD1 (6 bases). The germline gives CDR1 DFQATT, CDR2 SNEGSKA (reference sequence). The CDR3 contains 15 residues. V lost 0 bases and J 0 bases, leaving 9 bases between the germline ends. The CDR3 protein is CSARERDTSYNEQFF. CDR3 nucleotide sequence: TGCAGTGCTAGAGAACGGGACACCTCCTACAATGAGCAGTTCTTC.

This clonotype was detected only a few times. V gene TRBV7-8 combines with J gene TRBJ2-7; 9 bases line up with TRBD2. J gave up 1 base and V 5 bases, and 6 bases lay outside the gene matches. This CDR3 is 15 amino acids long. The germline V gene has CDR1 SGHVS and CDR2 FQNEAQ. In DNA form, the CDR3 reads TGTGCCAGCAGCATCGGAGCGGGGGGTTCCTACGAGCAGTACTTC. Translating it yields CASSIGAGGSYEQYF. The whole variable domain, remainder taken from reference TRBV7-8 and TRBJ2-7, is GAGVSQSPRYKVAKRGQDVALRCDPISGHVSLFWYQQALGQGPEFLTYFQNEAQLDKSGLPSDRFFAERPEGSVSTLKIQRTQQEDSAVYLCASSIGAGGSYEQYFGPGTRLTVT.

The gene calls are TRBV9 and TRBJ2-4; possible D gene TRBD1, 6 bases. CDR1 is SGDLS and CDR2 is YYNGEE in the germline V gene. The CDR3 runs 16 residues. With 4 bases removed from V and 0 bases from J, the gap between germline ends came to 14 bases. The CDR3 here is CASSPTQGPAKNIQYF. The CDR3 DNA follows: TGTGCCAGCAGCCCAACACAGGGCCCAGCCAAAAACATTCAGTACTTC.

This clonotype was counted a few times. V and J are TRBV27 and TRBJ2-3, with TRBD2 matching 7 bases. The V and J ends lost 5 bases and 1 base, in that order; junction bases with no gene match: 6. CDR1 MNHEY and CDR2 SMNVEV come from the germline V gene (reference sequence). There are 15 residues in the CDR3. The CDR3 bases are TGTGCCAGCAGTCATCTAGCGGAAGGCACAGATACGCAGTATTTT. Its translation is CASSHLAEGTDTQYF.

The chain is built from TRBV6-1 and TRBJ2-1; TRBD2 matches 8 bases. The germline gives CDR1 MNHNS, CDR2 SASEGT. This CDR3 region has 13 residues. Germline trimming cut 11 bases from V and 6 bases from J; bases unmatched to any gene: 9. CDR3 residues: CAGLGTRSNEQFF. CDR3 bases: TGTGCCGGACTTGGGACTAGAAGCAATGAGCAGTTCTTC.

The sample holds many counts of this clonotype. This chain links TRBV7-9 with TRBJ2-3; D remains ambiguous. Looked up from germline, CDR1 is SEHNR and CDR2 is FQNEAQ (reference sequence). Trimming removed 5 bases at V and 2 bases at J, with 2 bases between. The CDR3 is made up of 11 amino acids. The CDR3, as DNA: TGTGCCAGCAGCCCCACAGATACGCAGTATTTT. Translated, it gives CASSPTDTQYF.

This clonotype was seen only a few times. The rearrangement uses TRBV10-2 and TRBJ2-2; the D gene could be TRBD1 or TRBD2 (5 bases each). The V gene's germline CDR1 is WSHSY and CDR2 SAAADI. The CDR3 extends over 13 amino acids. The V and J ends lost 9 bases and 4 bases respectively, with 12 bases between them. The CDR3 sequence is CASIRDGTGELFF. The CDR3 DNA sequence: TGCGCCAGTATCCGGGACGGCACCGGGGAGCTGTTTTTT.

This chain links TRBV20-1 with TRBJ2-7, with D possibly matching TRBD2 (5 bases). CDR1 DFQATT and CDR2 SNEGSKA come from the germline V gene (reference sequence). With 0 bases removed from V and 1 base from J, the gap between germline ends came to 13 bases. The CDR3 totals 15 residues. The CDR3 DNA follows: TGCAGTGCTAGAGATCGGGGTAGTTCTTCCTACGAGCAGTACTTC. Translation: CSARDRGSSSYEQYF.

This rearrangement joins TRBV2 to TRBJ2-3; 10 nucleotides agree with TRBD1. The CDR3 length is 16 residues. V lost 6 bases, J lost 2 bases, and 8 bases stayed unmatched. CDR1 and CDR2 from the germline V gene are SNHLY and FYNNEI. The CDR3 loop reads CASSGLGQGFTDTQYF. CDR3 sequence (DNA): TGTGCCAGCAGCGGTTTGGGACAGGGGTTCACAGATACGCAGTATTTT.

This clonotype was seen more than once but under ten times. The chain carries TRBV7-8 and TRBJ1-1; D unclear. The CDR3 is 13 amino acids. Germline assignment: CDR1 SGHVS and CDR2 FQNEAQ. V was trimmed by 4 bases and J by 1 base, leaving 7 bases between them. The CDR3 DNA reads as TGTGCCAGCAGCTCCAGACAGAACACTGAAGCTTTCTTT. Translation: CASSSRQNTEAFF.